This entry features one TCR beta chain sequence. Its antigen remains unidentified. This entry is derived from a study of T cells in localized non-small cell lung cancer. Method: immunoSEQ multiplex PCR; TCRdb's copy keeps in-frame clones and lacks some. The repertoire includes over 20,000 clones, 87% of them detected once, and approximately 32% sits in the top ten. Points from the study as a whole: Analysis by sequencing included only one tumor region, so heterogeneity remains possible. Adjacent uninvolved lung tissue had the highest T cell clonality, exceeding tumor.

Specimen: peripheral blood, collected before any cancer treatment. This receptor was identified in a male donor at least 60 years old with stage I squamous cell lung carcinoma.

The DNA for the CDR3 is TGTGCCATCAGTGAGGGGGGAGAGCCGGCAGATACGCAGTATTTT. It encodes CAISEGGEPADTQYF. V is TRBV10-3 and J is TRBJ2-3, with D possibly called TRBD1 or TRBD2 (5 bases each). The CDR3 runs to 15 residues. Germline CDR1 reads ENHRY; CDR2 reads SYGVKD. Deletions cut 2 bases from V and 4 bases from J, with 13 bases between.